The rows below give T cell receptor beta chains drawn from one sample of a study of cytomegalovirus exposure and HLA in healthy donors. TCRdb's copy holds only in-frame clones and misses some; the assay was immunoSEQ multiplex PCR. The sample lists over 80,000 clones, around 74% occurring once. Sequenced material: PBMCs. The receptors stem from a female donor in good health and CMV-seropositive. Both conserved end residues are part of each CDR3. A D gene is named only where the DNA matches it firmly. Clone size is given for some rows only: seen once, a few or many times, or a class if the clone is expanded.

d_call clone_size j_call v_call cdr3_aa cdr3_nt
TRBD1 few TRBJ2-7 TRBV6-6 CASNDRATSYEQYF TGTGCCAGCAACGACAGGGCTACGTCCTACGAGCAGTACTTC
- - TRBJ1-2 TRBV25-1 CASTNDFYGYTF TGTGCCAGCACCAACGACTTCTATGGCTACACCTTC
- - TRBJ1-5 TRBV4-2 CASSQDNGGHQPQHF TGTGCCAGCAGCCAAGATAACGGGGGACATCAGCCCCAGCATTTT
TRBD1 few TRBJ1-4 TRBV11-1 CASSLQGQELFF TGTGCCAGCAGTTTACAGGGGCAGGAACTGTTTTTT
TRBD1 - TRBJ1-2 TRBV4-3 CASSQATGGPYGYTF TGCGCCAGCAGCCAAGCGACAGGGGGCCCCTATGGCTACACCTTC
TRBD1 - TRBJ2-7 TRBV28 CASSLSGQGEYEQYF TGTGCCAGCAGTTTAAGCGGACAGGGAGAATACGAGCAGTACTTC
TRBD1 - TRBJ1-1 TRBV5-4 CASTDRDRGQTEAFF TGTGCCAGCACGGACAGAGATAGGGGGCAAACTGAAGCTTTCTTT
TRBD2 - TRBJ2-2 TRBV7-2 CASSLSPSGTAGELFF TGTGCCAGCAGCTTAAGTCCTAGCGGGACCGCCGGGGAGCTGTTTTTT
TRBD1 - TRBJ1-5 TRBV4-1 CASSQEDRGSQPQHF TGCGCCAGCAGCCAAGAAGACAGGGGTTCCCAGCCCCAGCATTTT
- few TRBJ2-7 TRBV4-3 CASSQGIGEAHEQYF TGCGCCAGCAGCCAAGGGATCGGAGAAGCCCACGAGCAGTACTTC
- - TRBJ2-5 TRBV2 CAGGYSQAAETQYF TGTGCCGGGGGCTACTCCCAGGCGGCAGAGACCCAGTACTTC
- - TRBJ2-7 TRBV9 CASSVDEGEQYF TGTGCCAGCAGCGTAGACGAGGGCGAGCAGTACTTC
- - TRBJ2-3 TRBV7-2 CASSLDVNTGLIDTQYF TGTGCCAGCAGCTTAGATGTAAACACAGGGTTAATAGATACGCAGTATTTT
TRBD1 few TRBJ1-5 TRBV6-5 CASGQGGSNQPQHF TGTGCCAGCGGCCAGGGGGGATCCAATCAGCCCCAGCATTTT
TRBD2 - TRBJ2-7 TRBV4-3 CASSRTLAGVYEQYF TGCGCCAGCAGCCGGACTCTGGCGGGAGTTTACGAGCAGTACTTC
- - TRBJ1-4 TRBV9 CASSVAQGGNEKLFF TGTGCCAGCAGCGTAGCTCAAGGCGGTAATGAAAAACTGTTTTTT
TRBD1 - TRBJ1-2 TRBV30 CAWTSGTGYYGYTF TGTGCCTGGACATCCGGGACAGGGTACTATGGCTACACCTTC
- - TRBJ2-7 TRBV6-6 CASSYSWEAYEQYF TGTGCCAGCAGTTACTCGTGGGAGGCCTACGAGCAGTACTTC
- - TRBJ1-2 TRBV28 CASSDRANYGYTF TGTGCCAGCAGTGACAGAGCTAACTATGGCTACACCTTC
TRBD1 - TRBJ2-6 TRBV5-4 CASSSWTGIGANVLTF TGTGCCAGCAGCTCATGGACAGGGATTGGGGCCAACGTCCTGACTTTC
TRBD2 - TRBJ2-1 TRBV28 CASSLELGRGEQFF TGTGCCAGCAGTTTAGAACTGGGGAGGGGTGAGCAGTTCTTC
- - TRBJ1-6 TRBV7-6 CASSLGTDNSPLHF TGTGCCAGCAGCTTAGGGACAGATAATTCACCCCTCCACTTT
- few TRBJ1-1 TRBV30 CAWTMWGDTEAFF TGTGCCTGGACCATGTGGGGGGACACTGAAGCTTTCTTT
TRBD2 - TRBJ2-3 TRBV5-1 CASSARLAGVTDTQYF TGCGCCAGCAGCGCCAGGCTAGCGGGAGTGACAGATACGCAGTATTTT
TRBD2 - TRBJ2-1 TRBV25-1 CASSSGGGQGIRNEQFF TGTGCCAGCAGTAGCGGGGGGGGGCAAGGCATTCGCAATGAGCAGTTCTTC
- - TRBJ1-2 TRBV4-1 CASSRLGGRMGGYTF TGCGCCAGCAGCCGCCTTGGGGGCAGGATGGGGGGCTACACCTTC
TRBD1 once TRBJ1-2 TRBV7-9 CASSSKDRAWGYTF TGTGCCAGCAGCTCGAAAGACAGGGCATGGGGCTACACCTTC
- - TRBJ1-2 TRBV5-4 CASSNTYGYTF TGTGCCAGCAGCAACACCTATGGCTACACCTTC
TRBD1 - TRBJ2-7 TRBV2 CASSSDRMRYF TGTGCCAGCAGCTCGGACAGGATGCGGTACTTC